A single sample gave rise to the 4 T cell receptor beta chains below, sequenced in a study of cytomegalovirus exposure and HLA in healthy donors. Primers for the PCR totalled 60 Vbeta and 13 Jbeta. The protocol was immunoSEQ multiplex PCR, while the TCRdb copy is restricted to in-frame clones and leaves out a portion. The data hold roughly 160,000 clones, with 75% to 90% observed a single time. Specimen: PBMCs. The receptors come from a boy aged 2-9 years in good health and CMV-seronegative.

This CDR3 reads CATSMGQSYEQYF. The CDR3 nucleotides are TGTGCCACCAGCATGGGACAGTCCTACGAGCAGTACTTC. V and J are TRBV15 and TRBJ2-7, with TRBD1 identical over 7 bases. This CDR3 is built from 13 residues. V dropped 4 bases and J dropped 1; count of bases not matched to a gene: 1. Germline loops: CDR1 LNHNV, CDR2 YYDKDF (reference sequence).

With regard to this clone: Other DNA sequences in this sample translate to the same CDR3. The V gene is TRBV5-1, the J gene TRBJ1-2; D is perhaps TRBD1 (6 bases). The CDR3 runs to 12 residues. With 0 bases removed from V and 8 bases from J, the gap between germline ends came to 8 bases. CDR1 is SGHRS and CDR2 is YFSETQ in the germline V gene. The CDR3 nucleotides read TGCGCCAGCAGCTTGGCAGGGGACGGCTACACCTTC. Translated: CASSLAGDGYTF.

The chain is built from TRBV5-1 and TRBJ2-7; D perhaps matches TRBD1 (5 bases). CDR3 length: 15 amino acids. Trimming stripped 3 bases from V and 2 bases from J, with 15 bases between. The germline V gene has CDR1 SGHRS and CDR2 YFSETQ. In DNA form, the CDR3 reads TGCGCCAGCAGCTCCTGGGGCAGGGCGACCTACGAGCAGTACTTC. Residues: CASSSWGRATYEQYF. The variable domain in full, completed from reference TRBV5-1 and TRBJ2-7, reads KAGVTQTPRYLIKTRGQQVTLSCSPISGHRSVSWYQQTPGQGLQFLFEYFSETQRNKGNFPGRFSGRQFSNSRSEMNVSTLELGDSALYLCASSSWGRATYEQYFGPGTRLTVT.

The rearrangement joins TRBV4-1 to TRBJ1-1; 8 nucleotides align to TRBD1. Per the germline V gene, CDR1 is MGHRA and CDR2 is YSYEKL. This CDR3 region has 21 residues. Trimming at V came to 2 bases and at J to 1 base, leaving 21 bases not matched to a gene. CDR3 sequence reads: CASSQQELGTGYFFGNTEAFF. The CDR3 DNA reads TGCGCCAGCAGCCAACAGGAACTCGGGACAGGCTATTTTTTCGGGAACACTGAAGCTTTCTTT.